Sequencing of this T cell receptor (beta chain) was carried out in a study of technical replicates of blood from a handful of donors. V was trimmed by 4 bases and J by 4 bases, leaving 13 bases between them. The CDR3 extends over 15 amino acids. The germline V gene has CDR1 SNHLY and CDR2 FYNNEI. Generated by immunoSEQ multiplex PCR, the TCRdb table keeps only in-frame clones and is missing some. The sample has 60,000 to 65,000 clones; 70% to 90% are singletons. This TCR was recovered from a human donor in good health. Some clones in this sample may be carry-over from other donors' samples. The J gene is TRBJ1-4, the V gene TRBV2; no firm D call. Sequenced sample: PBMCs. This CDR3 reads CASSVRRPDNEKLFF. Written as DNA, the CDR3 is TGTGCCAGCAGTGTGCGGCGGCCGGATAATGAAAAACTGTTTTTT.